This T cell receptor (beta chain) was captured by sequencing in a study of CD4+ T cells in melanoma. Points from the study as a whole: Diverse differentiation states were reported for melanoma neoantigen-specific CD4+ T cells. A reported correlation linked neoantigen-specific CD4+ T cells to CD8+, macrophage and B cell function.

CDR1 is MNHEY and CDR2 is SMNVEV in the germline V gene (reference sequence). The V gene lost 6 bases and the J gene lost 4 bases, with 15 bases spanning the gap. This CDR3 has 14 amino acids. Method: immunoSEQ multiplex PCR; TCRdb's copy keeps in-frame clones and lacks some. The table has roughly 4,200 clones, around 62% seen once; the top ten hold around 30%. As concerns this clone: Its antigen is undetermined.

Sequenced: cells from a culture (not recorded whether cultured in vitro). The rearrangement joins TRBV27 to TRBJ1-2, with D perhaps matching TRBD1 (5 bases). This clonotype was obtained from a human donor with melanoma. CDR3 sequence (DNA): TGTGCCAGCAGCCCCCAGGGCCCAGCCTATGGCTACACCTTC. As protein: CASSPQGPAYGYTF.